Listed below are T cell receptor beta chains from one sample, sequenced in a study of cytomegalovirus exposure and HLA in healthy donors. The method was immunoSEQ multiplex PCR; TCRdb's version includes in-frame clones alone and lacks a portion of them. The profile shows about 330,000 clones, just over 85% of them singletons. Sequenced: PBMCs. The receptors stem from a woman under 30 in good health and CMV-seronegative. CDR3s include the opening cysteine and the closing phenylalanine or tryptophan. The D gene is left open where the match is weak. Rows may omit the clone size; those that give it use once, few, many or a size class.

v_gene	d_gene	j_gene	abundance	CDR3nt	CDR3aa
TRBV11-2	TRBD2	TRBJ2-7	NA	TGTGCCAGCAGCTTAGGTCCAGCGGGAGTGTACGAGCAGTACTTC	CASSLGPAGVYEQYF
TRBV28	NA	TRBJ1-2	NA	TGTGCCAGCAGTGGTCAGGTTCCCTATGGCTACACCTTC	CASSGQVPYGYTF
TRBV6-5	TRBD2	TRBJ2-1	NA	TGTGCCAGCAACGAGGGACTAGTGGGCAATGAGCAGTTCTTC	CASNEGLVGNEQFF
TRBV7-9	NA	TRBJ2-7	NA	TGTGCCAGCAGCTTAGCCCCCATGTCTCGGGGTAAGGACGAGCAGTACTTC	CASSLAPMSRGKDEQYF
TRBV7-2	TRBD2	TRBJ2-7	NA	TGTGCCAGCAGCCCCCCGAATAGCGGGTTGACCTACGAGCAGTACTTC	CASSPPNSGLTYEQYF
TRBV6-6	TRBD2	TRBJ2-1	NA	TGTGCCAGCAGTTCCGAAGGGAGCGGGAGGGAGAATGAGCAGTTCTTC	CASSSEGSGRENEQFF
TRBV7-9	NA	TRBJ2-5	NA	TGTGCCAGCAGCTTAGCGGGGGGAGAGCAAGAGACCCAGTACTTC	CASSLAGGEQETQYF
TRBV20-1	NA	TRBJ2-7	NA	TGCAGTGCTAAACTAGCCTACGAGCAGTACTTC	CSAKLAYEQYF
TRBV6-1	TRBD2	TRBJ2-3	NA	TGTGCCAGCAGTGCGGGAGGGGTCGCTAGCACAGATACGCAGTATTTT	CASSAGGVASTDTQYF
TRBV27	TRBD1	TRBJ2-5	NA	TGTGCCAGCAGCCCAGATCCGGGACAGGGGGGCAGAGAGACCCAGTACTTC	CASSPDPGQGGRETQYF
TRBV7-2	NA	TRBJ1-1	once	TGTGCCAGCAGTCCGGGAGTCCCTCCCGAAGCTTTCTTT	CASSPGVPPEAFF
TRBV28	NA	TRBJ1-5	NA	TGTGCCAGCATCGGGGGGAATCAGCCCCAGCATTTT	CASIGGNQPQHF
TRBV7-3	TRBD2	TRBJ2-1	once	TGTGCCAGCAGCACCTCTAGCGGTAATGAGCAGTTCTTC	CASSTSSGNEQFF
TRBV18	TRBD1	TRBJ1-2	NA	TGTGCCAGCTCTCACGTGGACAGGGTCGACTATGGCTACACCTTC	CASSHVDRVDYGYTF
TRBV29-1	NA	TRBJ1-1	NA	TGCAGCGTTGGAGCGGGGAAGGCTTTCTTT	CSVGAGKAFF
TRBV5-4	TRBD1	TRBJ1-2	NA	TGTGCCAGCAGGCCCGGGACAGCAACCCTATTCCCCTACACCTTC	CASRPGTATLFPYTF
TRBV28	TRBD1	TRBJ2-5	NA	TGTGCCAGCAGTAGGGGACAGGGCTGGGAGACCCAGTACTTC	CASSRGQGWETQYF
TRBV4-3	NA	TRBJ2-7	NA	TGCGCCAGCAGCCAAGATCGGGGGACAGATTACGAGCAGTACTTC	CASSQDRGTDYEQYF
TRBV18	NA	TRBJ2-5	NA	TGTGCCAGCTCACCACTTAGAGGCGAGACCCAGTACTTC	CASSPLRGETQYF
TRBV28	TRBD2	TRBJ2-7	NA	TGTGCCAGCAGTAGGCGGGAGGAGCAGTACTTC	CASSRREEQYF
TRBV19	TRBD2	TRBJ2-7	NA	TGTGCCAGTAGCGGACTAGCGCCGACCTACGAGCAGTACTTC	CASSGLAPTYEQYF
TRBV11-2	NA	TRBJ2-7	NA	TGTGCCAGCAGCACCCATAGGGGGGACAGAATCTACGAGCAGTACTTC	CASSTHRGDRIYEQYF
TRBV11-3	NA	TRBJ2-7	NA	TGTGCCAGCTCCTCAGGGGAGGGGGAGCAGTACTTC	CASSSGEGEQYF
TRBV7-2	TRBD2	TRBJ2-7	NA	TGTGCCAGCAGCTCACTTAGCGGGTATACCTACGAGCAGTACTTC	CASSSLSGYTYEQYF
TRBV18	TRBD2	TRBJ2-1	NA	TGTGCCAGCTCACCACGGGGACTAGCGGCCAAGAGGGACTACAATGAGCAGTTCTTC	CASSPRGLAAKRDYNEQFF